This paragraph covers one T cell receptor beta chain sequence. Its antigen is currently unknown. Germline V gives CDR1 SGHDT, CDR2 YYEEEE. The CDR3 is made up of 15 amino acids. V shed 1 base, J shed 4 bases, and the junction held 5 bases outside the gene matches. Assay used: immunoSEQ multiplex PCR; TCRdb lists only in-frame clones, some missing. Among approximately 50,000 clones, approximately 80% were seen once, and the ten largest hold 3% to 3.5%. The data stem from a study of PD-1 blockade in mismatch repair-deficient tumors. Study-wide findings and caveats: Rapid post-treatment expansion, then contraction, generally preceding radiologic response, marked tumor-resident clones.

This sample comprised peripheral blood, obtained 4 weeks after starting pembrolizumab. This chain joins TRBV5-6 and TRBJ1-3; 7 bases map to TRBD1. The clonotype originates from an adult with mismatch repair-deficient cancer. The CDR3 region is CASSLWDREGNTIYF. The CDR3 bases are TGTGCCAGCAGCTTGTGGGACAGAGAAGGAAACACCATATATTTT.